The clone carrying this T cell receptor beta chain has just a few counts. This sample stems from a study of blood T cell repertoires in COVID-19. As for the study in general: Donors in the United States, Italy and Spain gave samples during acute or convalescent COVID-19. From T cells, B-cell-depleted T cells, or PBMCs came the material, which was cDNA or gDNA.

It was during active infection that Seattle patients were enrolled and then longitudinally followed. Original handling: Estimation of nucleated cell counts was performed using reference gene primer amplification. Sequencing used immunoSEQ multiplex PCR; TCRdb keeps in-frame clones, though not all of them. D and trimming were read from the DNA, whereas the V and J calls and clone size are those reported in that table. The sample lists roughly 280,000 clones; around nine tenths were seen once. V gave up 3 bases and J gave up 5 bases; unmatched junction bases: 5. CDR1 is WNHNN and CDR2 is SYGVQD in the germline V gene (reference sequence). This CDR3 spans 15 amino acids.

The chain recombines TRBV10-1 with TRBJ2-2; 8 bases fit TRBD2. This clonotype originated in a woman in her sixties or seventies with COVID-19, enrolled during active disease. The sample taken for sequencing was peripheral blood. CDR3 in amino acids: CASSESGRVTGELFF. CDR3 bases: TGCGCCAGCAGTGAAAGCGGGAGAGTTACCGGGGAGCTGTTTTTT.